The 5 T cell receptor beta chains presented below share a single source sample, sequenced in a study of identical twins. Each CDR3 protein is one row after TCRdb ran MiXCR on the 5' RACE reads. The sample lists 200,000 to 250,000 distinct CDR3 sequences, about 7.5% occurring once. These data were also filed under a second study, of yellow fever vaccine responses in identical twins.

The sample was memory (CD45RO+) T cells sorted from blood. The receptors come from a woman under 30 in good health.

This clonotype was found many times. V usage is TRBV10-3 and J usage is TRBJ2-6; D is unresolved. V lost 8 bases and J lost 0, with 11 bases in between. CDR1 is ENHRY, CDR2 SYGVKD, per germline. The CDR3 sequence is 15 residues long. The CDR3 loop is CAIAPYGSGANVLTF. In DNA form, the CDR3 reads TGTGCCATCGCCCCGTACGGCTCTGGGGCCAACGTCCTGACTTTC.

This clonotype has at least ten counts. V usage is TRBV7-2 and J usage is TRBJ2-1; D remains unclear. CDR1 and CDR2 (germline): SGHTA, FQGNSA. The CDR3 has 16 amino acids. Trimming pared 1 base from V and 6 bases from J, leaving 16 bases between. The CDR3 loop is CASSLGTARFFNEQFF. CDR3 in DNA: TGTGCCAGCAGCTTAGGGACGGCTCGCTTCTTCAATGAGCAGTTCTTC.

This clonotype has just a few counts. The DNA of the CDR3 is TGTGCCACCAAGGTATCCTCTAACAATGAGCAGTTCTTC. As protein: CATKVSSNNEQFF. This chain joins TRBV27 and TRBJ2-1; D gene ambiguous. V was trimmed by 10 bases and J by 5 bases, leaving 15 bases between them. Germline V lookup: CDR1 MNHEY, CDR2 SMNVEV (reference sequence). The CDR3 consists of 13 residues.

This clonotype was found a few times. The chain has TRBV6-1 and TRBJ2-1; 7 bases are shared with TRBD1. Germline V gives CDR1 MNHNS, CDR2 SASEGT. This CDR3 has 13 residues. The junction had 5 bases not matched to a gene; V was cut back by 6 bases and J by 6 bases. CDR3 nucleotides: TGTGCCAGCAGGGATAACAGGGGCAATGAGCAGTTCTTC. Translating it yields CASRDNRGNEQFF.

J is TRBJ2-1 and V is TRBV5-5, with 8 bases fitting TRBD2. The germline CDR1 and CDR2 sequences are SGHKS and YYEKEE (reference sequence). V was pared by 0 bases and J by 12 bases, with 11 bases of the junction left unmatched. This CDR3 is 15 amino acids long. In DNA form, the CDR3 reads TGTGCCAGCAGCTTGGCGGGCGGGAGGTTCGTCGGGCAGTTCTTC. Translating gives CASSLAGGRFVGQFF.